The 3 T cell receptor beta chains reported below all come from one sample, sequenced in a study of blood T cell repertoires in COVID-19. Generated by immunoSEQ multiplex PCR, the TCRdb table keeps only in-frame clones and is missing some. The sample lists 150,000 to 250,000 clones; roughly 92% were seen once. Material for sequencing was peripheral blood. The receptors derive from a man aged 25 to 40 with COVID-19, enrolled during active disease.

In DNA form, the CDR3 reads TGTGCCAGCAGTGAGCATGGGGGACACTACAATGAGCAGTTCTTC. As protein: CASSEHGGHYNEQFF. The chain combines TRBV25-1 with TRBJ2-1, with D maybe TRBD1 (6 bases). The V gene lost 3 bases and the J gene lost 3 bases, with 12 bases spanning the gap. The CDR3 is 15 amino acids. The V gene's germline CDR1 is MGHDK and CDR2 SYGVNS.

This clone was observed at least ten times. The J gene is TRBJ1-2, the V gene TRBV10-2, with a weak D call TRBD1 (6 bases). With 2 bases removed from V and 7 bases from J, the gap between germline ends came to 14 bases. The CDR3 contains 14 residues. Germline loops: CDR1 WSHSY, CDR2 SAAADI. CDR3 residues: CASSEIGQWGGYTF. DNA for the CDR3: TGCGCCAGCAGTGAGATAGGACAGTGGGGTGGCTACACCTTC.

About this clone: Other DNA sequences from this sample encode an identical CDR3 as well. The chain links TRBV11-2 to TRBJ2-5; tentative D call: TRBD1 (5 bases). From germline, CDR1 is SGHAT and CDR2 FQNNGV. The V end was cut by 1 base, the J end by 4 bases, with 7 bases between. This CDR3 has 13 residues. Here the CDR3 reads CASSLAGSETQYF. The CDR3 coding sequence is TGTGCCAGCAGCTTAGCAGGGTCAGAGACCCAGTACTTC.